These T cell receptor beta chains were read from a single sample in a study of T cells in Graves' hyperthyroidism and ophthalmopathy. From the multiplex PCR reads, TCRdb called clonotypes with MiXCR, one entry per CDR3 protein. The sample records 600,000 to 850,000 distinct CDR3 sequences, under 20% being singletons. Specimen: blood. All receptors come from a woman aged 50 to 60 with Graves' hyperthyroidism that later progressed to Graves' ophthalmopathy. The CDR3 runs from the conserved cysteine through the conserved F or W. The order of the fields is D gene, J gene, V gene, clone size, CDR3 protein, CDR3 DNA. A D gene is named only where the DNA matches it firmly. Size tells how often a clone was seen (once, few, many) or the class of an expanded clone, and some rows leave it out.

- TRBJ1-1 TRBV3-1 many CASSQLRTGNTEAFF TGTGCCAGCAGCCAACTACGGACGGGGAACACTGAAGCTTTCTTT
TRBD1 TRBJ2-7 TRBV5-1 few CASSSTGTGEEQYF TGCGCCAGCAGCTCGACCGGGACAGGGGAAGAGCAGTACTTC
- TRBJ1-4 TRBV20-1 - CSARDRWRINEKLFF TGCAGTGCTAGAGATCGTTGGCGGATTAATGAAAAACTGTTTTTT
- TRBJ1-6 TRBV12-3/TRBV12-4 many CASAPGEGNSPLHF TGTGCCAGCGCCCCGGGCGAGGGTAATTCACCCCTCCACTTT
TRBD1 TRBJ1-5 TRBV6-1 - CASNSGTGSSNQPQHF TGTGCCAGCAACTCCGGGACAGGGAGTAGCAATCAGCCCCAGCATTTT
- TRBJ1-2 TRBV3-1 few CASSQVFRADFYGYTF TGTGCCAGCAGCCAAGTTTTCAGGGCAGATTTTTATGGCTACACCTTC
- TRBJ1-4 TRBV6-2/TRBV6-3 - CASRNTGGNEKLFF TGTGCCAGCAGAAACACCGGAGGTAATGAAAAACTGTTTTTT
- TRBJ2-7 TRBV20-1 few CSARPDLTYEQYF TGCAGTGCTAGACCCGACTTGACCTACGAGCAGTACTTC
TRBD2 TRBJ2-3 TRBV6-1 many CASSAGLAENTDTQYF TGTGCCAGCAGTGCGGGACTAGCGGAGAACACAGATACGCAGTATTTT
- TRBJ2-1 TRBV5-1 many CASSTRSAGNEQFF TGCGCCAGCAGTACCCGATCGGCCGGCAATGAGCAGTTCTTC
- TRBJ1-3 TRBV6-1 few CASSESGFSGNTIYF TGTGCCAGCAGTGAATCGGGATTCTCTGGAAACACCATATATTTT
TRBD1 TRBJ1-2 TRBV5-1 few CASSLAGTVFYGYTF TGCGCCAGCAGCTTGGCCGGGACAGTGTTCTATGGCTACACCTTC
- TRBJ2-1 TRBV4-2 few CASSQEGQISSYNEQFF TGTGCCAGCAGCCAGGAAGGACAGATCAGCTCCTACAATGAGCAGTTCTTC
- TRBJ2-2 TRBV10-3 - CAISESSGNTGELFF TGTGCCATCAGTGAGTCGAGCGGGAACACCGGGGAGCTGTTTTTT
- TRBJ2-7 TRBV3-1 - CASSQDGGDSSYEQYF TGTGCCAGCAGCCAAGACGGCGGGGACTCCTCCTACGAGCAGTACTTC
- TRBJ2-2 TRBV5-1 few CASSLASVTGELFF TGCGCCAGCAGCTTGGCTTCGGTCACCGGGGAGCTGTTTTTT
- TRBJ1-2 TRBV20-1 - CSAPTGDIYGYTF TGCAGTGCCCCGACAGGAGATATCTATGGCTACACCTTC
TRBD2 TRBJ2-3 TRBV20-1 many CSALGSGGLTDTQYF TGCAGTGCCCTGGGGTCGGGGGGACTCACAGATACGCAGTATTTT
TRBD1 TRBJ1-5 TRBV6-1 many CAATGAASNQPQHF TGTGCCGCCACAGGGGCCGCGAGCAATCAGCCCCAGCATTTT
- TRBJ1-1 TRBV9 - CASSVNPDGQRNTEAFF TGTGCCAGCAGCGTAAACCCCGACGGGCAGAGGAACACTGAAGCTTTCTTT
- TRBJ1-2 TRBV4-1 - CASSHTGREDYGYTF TGCGCCAGCAGTCACACCGGACGGGAAGACTATGGCTACACCTTC
TRBD1 TRBJ2-3 TRBV29-1 few CSVEGQGLTDTQYF TGCAGCGTTGAAGGACAGGGGTTAACAGATACGCAGTATTTT
- TRBJ1-1 TRBV20-1 few CSATDPRGGDTEAFF TGCAGTGCGACCGATCCGCGGGGTGGGGACACTGAAGCTTTCTTT
- TRBJ2-3 TRBV3-1 few CASSQVVAPPGTQYF TGTGCCAGCAGCCAAGTGGTGGCGCCCCCCGGTACGCAGTATTTT
- TRBJ1-5 TRBV30 many CARNGGYSNQPQHF TGTGCCAGAAACGGTGGTTATAGCAATCAGCCCCAGCATTTT
- TRBJ2-3 TRBV3-1 many CASSQESDTQYF TGTGCCAGCAGCCAAGAGTCAGATACGCAGTATTTT
TRBD2 TRBJ2-3 TRBV20-1 many CSAREAGGRTDTQYF TGCAGTGCTAGAGAGGCGGGGGGCCGAACAGATACGCAGTATTTT
- TRBJ1-4 TRBV11-2 many CASSPHPNDEKLFF TGTGCCAGCAGCCCCCACCCCAATGACGAAAAACTGTTTTTT
TRBD1 TRBJ2-7 TRBV28 - CASREGGTGSFEQYF TGTGCCAGCAGAGAGGGGGGGACAGGGTCCTTCGAGCAGTACTTC
TRBD1 TRBJ2-7 TRBV4-1 few CASSQVQGYPDEQYF TGCGCCAGCAGCCAAGTACAGGGGTATCCCGACGAGCAGTACTTC
TRBD1 TRBJ1-5 TRBV30 - CAWTTGGSDTQHF TGTGCCTGGACGACAGGGGGTTCAGATACGCAGCATTTT
- TRBJ1-5 TRBV10-3 - CAISETDQPQHF TGTGCCATCAGTGAGACTGATCAGCCCCAGCATTTT
- TRBJ1-6 TRBV6-1 - CATTEVLSSPLHF TGTGCCACCACGGAAGTCTTGAGTTCACCCCTCCACTTT
TRBD1 TRBJ2-7 TRBV7-9 many CASSTTGTGFYEQYF TGTGCCAGCAGCACAACCGGGACAGGGTTTTACGAGCAGTACTTC
- TRBJ1-6 TRBV2 - CAIRGDVDNSPLHF TGTGCCATAAGGGGGGATGTGGATAATTCACCCCTCCACTTT
- TRBJ1-5 TRBV12-3/TRBV12-4 many CASSLAGEGNQPQHF TGTGCCAGCAGTTTAGCGGGGGAAGGCAATCAGCCCCAGCATTTT
TRBD2 TRBJ2-5 TRBV10-2 many CASNRLAGVKETQYF TGCGCCAGCAATAGACTAGCGGGGGTTAAAGAGACCCAGTACTTC
- TRBJ1-1 TRBV7-9 - CASSLLNHMNTEAFF TGTGCCAGCAGCTTACTCAACCATATGAACACTGAAGCTTTCTTT
TRBD1 TRBJ1-3 TRBV5-5 few CASSFRGQPNSGNTIYF TGTGCCAGCAGCTTCAGGGGGCAGCCCAACTCTGGAAACACCATATATTTT
- TRBJ2-5 TRBV6-1 few CASSVTGTQETQYF TGTGCCAGCAGCGTTACGGGGACCCAAGAGACCCAGTACTTC
TRBD2 TRBJ2-5 TRBV10-1 few CASSESEAGGETQYF TGCGCCAGCAGTGAGTCGGAAGCGGGGGGAGAGACCCAGTACTTC
TRBD2 TRBJ2-3 TRBV3-1 many CASSLRLAGVKDTQYF TGTGCCAGCAGCCTACGACTAGCGGGGGTTAAAGATACGCAGTATTTT
- TRBJ1-1 TRBV30 many CAWSSIRVNTEAFF TGTGCCTGGAGTAGCATACGGGTGAACACTGAAGCTTTCTTT
TRBD1 TRBJ1-5 TRBV6-1 - CASSGGQGFNQPQHF TGTGCCAGCAGTGGGGGACAGGGATTCAATCAGCCCCAGCATTTT
- TRBJ1-3 TRBV30 few CAWSSPDSGNTIYF TGTGCCTGGAGTTCTCCGGACTCTGGAAACACCATATATTTT
TRBD2 TRBJ2-5 TRBV4-1 few CASSQEGRDGETQYF TGCGCCAGCAGCCAAGAGGGGAGGGATGGAGAGACCCAGTACTTC
TRBD1 TRBJ1-6 TRBV10-3 many CAMARDRGRSPLHF TGTGCCATGGCCCGGGACAGGGGTCGCTCACCCCTCCACTTT
- TRBJ2-3 TRBV12-3/TRBV12-4 many CASSPLRGTSTDTQYF TGTGCCAGCAGTCCCCTCCGGGGAACTAGCACAGATACGCAGTATTTT
TRBD1 TRBJ1-5 TRBV27 - CASRRDSHSNQPQHF TGTGCCAGCAGACGGGACAGCCATAGCAATCAGCCCCAGCATTTT
TRBD1 TRBJ1-2 TRBV20-1 - CSASGTGNGYTF TGCAGTGCTAGTGGGACAGGGAATGGCTACACCTTC
TRBD1 TRBJ1-1 TRBV10-3 - CAISESYGTANAEAFF TGTGCCATCAGTGAGTCGTACGGGACAGCGAACGCTGAAGCTTTCTTT
TRBD2 TRBJ2-5 TRBV28 many CASSIPSGGAKTQYF TGTGCCAGCAGTATCCCTAGCGGGGGGGCGAAGACCCAGTACTTC